A single sample gave rise to the 31 T cell receptor beta chains below, sequenced in a study of T-cell reconstitution after alpha-beta-depleted transplantation in children. The library targeted TCRbeta and was prepared with unique molecular identifiers. TCRdb redid the calling of the PCR reads with MiXCR, one entry per CDR3 protein. The sample holds 65,000 to 85,000 distinct CDR3 sequences, about a tenth seen once. The source was PBMCs, collected before TCRalphabeta/CD19-depleted stem cell transplant. These receptors were collected from a boy between 10 and 17 years old with acute myeloid leukemia, due to receive a stem cell transplant.

There are many counts of this clonotype. The chain employs TRBV6-5 and TRBJ1-5; no definite D call. Germline CDR1 MNHEY, CDR2 SVGAGI. The V and J ends lost 0 bases and 9 bases respectively, with 9 bases between them. This CDR3 spans 13 amino acids. CDR3 protein: CASSYSSALPQHF. The DNA for the CDR3 is TGTGCCAGCAGTTACTCGAGCGCCTTGCCCCAGCATTTT.

This clonotype was counted many times. The chain combines TRBV10-1 with TRBJ2-2, with 9 positions matching TRBD1. This CDR3 region has 14 residues. The V gene end was trimmed by 9 bases and the J gene end by 2 bases; junction bases not matched to a gene: 4. Germline V gene lookup returns CDR1 WNHNN and CDR2 SYGVQD (reference sequence). This CDR3 is CARTGQGNTGELFF. CDR3 bases: TGCGCCAGAACGGGACAGGGAAACACCGGGGAGCTGTTTTTT.

The rearrangement uses TRBV12-3 or TRBV12-4 and TRBJ1-1; no firm D call. Trimming removed 3 bases from V and 1 base from J, with 9 bases in between. CDR3 length: 14 amino acids. This CDR3 is CASSFSGSNTEAFF. Written as DNA, the CDR3 is TGTGCCAGCAGTTTCAGCGGCTCGAACACTGAAGCTTTCTTT.

In its sample, this clonotype was seen many times. The J gene is TRBJ2-4, the V gene TRBV7-2; the D call may be TRBD1 or TRBD2 (5 bases each). There are 13 residues in the CDR3. V was trimmed by 5 bases and J by 8 bases, leaving 13 bases between them. CDR1 and CDR2 (germline): SGHTA, FQGNSA. The CDR3: CASSKGPNDIQYF. CDR3 DNA sequence: TGTGCCAGCAGCAAGGGACCCAACGACATTCAGTACTTC.

This clonotype is deemed medium-sized (0.01 to 0.1%). V usage is TRBV5-1 and J usage is TRBJ1-1; no clear D. The V end lost 0 bases, the J end lost 1 base, and 10 bases lay between the germline ends. This CDR3 contains 15 residues. Looked up from germline, CDR1 is SGHRS and CDR2 is YFSETQ. DNA of the CDR3: TGCGCCAGCAGCTTGGAGTTTTCAGGGAACACTGAAGCTTTCTTT. This codes for CASSLEFSGNTEAFF.

This clonotype was seen at least ten times. This rearrangement joins TRBV28 to TRBJ2-7; perhaps TRBD2 as D (5 bases). This CDR3 spans 12 amino acids. CDR1 MDHEN and CDR2 SYDVKM come from the germline V gene. Trimming stripped 10 bases from V and 2 bases from J, with 12 bases between. The CDR3 loop reads CATLRRPYEQYF. In nucleotides, the CDR3 is TGTGCCACGTTAAGGAGGCCCTACGAGCAGTACTTC.

This clonotype has a count of ten or more. The J gene is TRBJ2-7, the V gene TRBV27; tentatively, D is TRBD1 or TRBD2 (5 bases each). CDR1 and CDR2 from the germline V gene are MNHEY and SMNVEV (reference sequence). This CDR3 contains 15 residues. The V end lost 8 bases, the J end lost 2 bases, and 19 bases lay between the germline ends. The CDR3 reads CASRIQAGTPYEQYV. CDR3 nucleotide sequence: TGTGCCAGCCGCATACAGGCAGGGACCCCCTACGAGCAGTACGTC.

This clonotype showed up many times. The chain recombines TRBV24-1 with TRBJ2-3; D possibly corresponds to TRBD2 (6 bases). Germline values: CDR1 KGHDR, CDR2 SFDVKD. Trimming shortened V by 5 bases and J by 5 bases, and 19 bases separated the two germline ends. CDR3 length equals 16 residues. CDR3 sequence: CATSVRTGVLGDTQYF. CDR3 in DNA: TGTGCCACCAGTGTGCGGACGGGAGTCTTGGGAGATACGCAGTATTTT.

This clonotype was recorded many times. This chain uses TRBV20-1 with TRBJ2-3; TRBD2 matches at 10 bases. This CDR3 has 15 residues. V shed 1 base and J 0 bases; nucleotides not matched to a gene: 1. CDR1 and CDR2 (germline): DFQATT, SNEGSKA (reference sequence). CDR3 coding DNA: TGCAGTGCTAGAGTAGCGGGGGGAAGCACAGATACGCAGTATTTT. The encoded protein is CSARVAGGSTDTQYF.

This chain joins TRBV20-1 and TRBJ1-5; 8 bases agree with TRBD1. The germline gives CDR1 DFQATT, CDR2 SNEGSKA (reference sequence). This CDR3 comprises 15 residues. The J segment lost 3 bases and the V segment lost 5 bases, leaving 9 bases of the junction unmatched. CDR3 coding DNA: TGCAGTGCTCCCACTCCGGACAGGGTCAATCAGCCCCAGCATTTT. Encoded protein: CSAPTPDRVNQPQHF.

The CDR3 DNA is TGTGCCAGCAGCTTAGTCACGGGGTATGGCTACACCTTC. This encodes CASSLVTGYGYTF. The chain links TRBV7-2 to TRBJ1-2; no clear D gene. The CDR3 has 13 amino acids. Germline V CDR1 and CDR2: SGHTA, FQGNSA. Trimming stripped 1 base from V and 5 bases from J, with 8 bases between.

This clonotype was detected many times. The genes are TRBV5-6 and TRBJ1-6, with D hard to call. The length of the CDR3 is 12 residues. Germline values: CDR1 SGHDT, CDR2 YYEEEE. Trimming cost V 3 bases and J 9 bases, with 7 bases left between them. The CDR3 region has the DNA TGTGCCAGCAGCTCGCGACCTTCACCCCTCCACTTT. Residues: CASSSRPSPLHF.

This clonotype was found many times. V usage is TRBV3-1 and J usage is TRBJ2-7, with D unclear. This CDR3 region has 15 residues. The V gene lost 4 bases and the J gene lost 2 bases, with 15 bases spanning the gap. Germline values: CDR1 LGHDT, CDR2 YNNKEL (reference sequence). The CDR3 loop is CASSLSLFVPYEQYF. For the CDR3, the DNA is TGTGCCAGCAGCCTATCGTTATTCGTCCCCTACGAGCAGTACTTC.

This clonotype was observed many times. The chain has TRBV25-1 and TRBJ2-7, with 10 bases aligning to TRBD1. Germline V gene lookup returns CDR1 MGHDK and CDR2 SYGVNS. The CDR3 has 14 amino acids. V dropped 4 bases and J dropped 0; count of bases not matched to a gene: 0. The CDR3 is CASSGTGGSYEQYF. The CDR3 bases are TGTGCCAGCAGTGGGACAGGGGGCTCCTACGAGCAGTACTTC.

The J gene is TRBJ2-3, the V gene TRBV7-2; a weak D match, TRBD1 (5 bases). CDR1 SGHTA and CDR2 FQGNSA come from the germline V gene. V was pared by 5 bases and J by 1 base, with 16 bases between. The CDR3 consists of 16 residues. CDR3 amino acids: CASSPQGAIGTDTQYF. CDR3 coding DNA: TGTGCCAGCAGCCCACAAGGGGCGATAGGCACAGATACGCAGTATTTT.

The table lists this clonotype with many counts. The chain is built from TRBV28 and TRBJ2-1; D may match TRBD1 or TRBD2 (5 bases each). This CDR3 has 14 amino acids. CDR1 and CDR2 (germline): MDHEN, SYDVKM. V was cut by 7 bases and J by 5 bases, with 15 bases left in between. The DNA for the CDR3 is TGTGCCAGCATCCGAGGGGTATACAACAATGAGCAGTTCTTC. Translated: CASIRGVYNNEQFF. Full variable domain (missing parts from reference TRBV28 and TRBJ2-1): DVKVTQSSRYLVKRTGEKVFLECVQDMDHENMFWYRQDPGLGLRLIYFSYDVKMKEKGDIPEGYSVSREKKERFSLILESASTNQTSMYLCASIRGVYNNEQFFGPGTRLTVL.

This clonotype was counted only a few times. The chain carries TRBV20-1 and TRBJ2-3; the match to TRBD1 covers 7 bases. The trim removed 6 bases at V and 2 bases at J, leaving 11 bases unmatched. CDR1 and CDR2 (germline): DFQATT, SNEGSKA (reference sequence). The CDR3 spans 15 residues. In DNA, the CDR3 is TGCAGTGCGAGAATAGAGACAGGGACCACAGATACGCAGTATTTT. This encodes CSARIETGTTDTQYF.

This clonotype was detected many times. This chain joins TRBV6-5 and TRBJ1-5, with D possibly matching TRBD1 (5 bases). The CDR3 loop spans 13 amino acids. Trimming left V 0 bases short and J 7 bases short, with 7 bases between. Per the germline V gene, CDR1 is MNHEY and CDR2 is SVGAGI. The CDR3 spells CASSYSRGQPQHF. CDR3 nucleotides: TGTGCCAGCAGTTACTCGCGGGGGCAGCCCCAGCATTTT.

This clonotype was observed at least ten times. The chain couples TRBV7-9 to TRBJ2-7; a possible D gene is TRBD1 (6 bases). Germline V gene data show CDR1 as SEHNR and CDR2 as FQNEAQ (reference sequence). Trimming took 8 bases from V and 3 from J, leaving 8 bases between them. The CDR3 contains 11 residues. The CDR3 nucleotides read TGTGCCAGCGGGGACATCTACGAGCAGTACTTC. Translated: CASGDIYEQYF.

Many counts were recorded for this clonotype. DNA of the CDR3: TGTGCCAGCAGCTTAGCAGCCGGGCCCCCCTGGGGGGACAATGAGCAGTTCTTC. It codes for CASSLAAGPPWGDNEQFF. This sequence joins TRBV7-8 and TRBJ2-1, with D perhaps matching TRBD2 (6 bases). V was clipped by 0 bases and J by 5 bases, with 20 bases between them. The germline V gene encodes CDR1 SGHVS and CDR2 FQNEAQ. This CDR3 has 18 residues.

This clonotype occurred many times. This chain uses TRBV5-1 with TRBJ2-2; D is unclear. CDR1 is SGHRS and CDR2 is YFSETQ in the germline V gene. Trimming pared 0 bases from V and 7 bases from J, leaving 4 bases between. The CDR3 has 12 amino acids. In DNA, the CDR3 is TGCGCCAGCAGCTTGGGGGTCGGGGAGCTGTTTTTT. It is translated as CASSLGVGELFF.

This clonotype was recorded a few times. V usage is TRBV12-3 or TRBV12-4 and J usage is TRBJ2-7; the D gene is possibly TRBD2 (6 bases). This CDR3 is 19 amino acids long. V lost 6 bases, J lost 4 bases, and 31 bases lay in between. CDR3 in DNA: TGTGCCAGCAGCTCTCAAATAACCCTCGGGGGACGAGGAAAATACGAGCAGTACTTC. This sequence encodes CASSSQITLGGRGKYEQYF.

This clonotype occurred many times. The J gene is TRBJ1-1, the V gene TRBV20-1, with D perhaps matching TRBD1 (6 bases). Germline V lookup: CDR1 DFQATT, CDR2 SNEGSKA (reference sequence). The germline V and J ends were trimmed by 3 bases and 7 bases, with 12 bases remaining between them. CDR3 length equals 12 residues. The CDR3 nucleotides read TGCAGTGCTAGGACTGGGGGCCTTGAAGCTTTCTTT. Its translation: CSARTGGLEAFF.

In its sample, this clonotype was seen many times. The genes are TRBV9 and TRBJ2-7; D is ambiguous. CDR1 and CDR2 from the germline V gene are SGDLS and YYNGEE. Between the trimmed V and J ends, which lost 0 bases and 3 bases, there was a span of 10 bases. The CDR3 has 14 amino acids. The CDR3 protein is CASSVGVMDYEQYF. DNA of the CDR3: TGTGCCAGCAGCGTAGGTGTAATGGACTACGAGCAGTACTTC.

This clonotype was seen repeatedly, ten times or more. The CDR3 loop reads CASSQQMNTEAFF. CDR3 bases: TGCGCCAGCAGCCAACAGATGAACACTGAAGCTTTCTTT. The J gene is TRBJ1-1, the V gene TRBV4-1; D remains unclear. Trimming removed 2 bases from V and 0 bases from J, with 4 bases in between. CDR1 and CDR2 (germline): MGHRA, YSYEKL. The CDR3 consists of 13 residues.

This clonotype showed up many times. The chain employs TRBV15 and TRBJ2-1; a possible D gene is TRBD2 (6 bases). The V gene's germline CDR1 is LNHNV and CDR2 YYDKDF (reference sequence). V gave up 3 bases and J gave up 7 bases, with 19 bases separating them. This CDR3 is built from 16 residues. For the CDR3, the DNA is TGTGCCACCAGCAGCCGGGTCCCCGGTGGGAGGAATGAGCAGTTCTTC. This encodes CATSSRVPGGRNEQFF.

This clonotype was counted many times. The chain joins TRBV5-5 to TRBJ1-5; D is possibly TRBD1 (5 bases). CDR1 is SGHKS and CDR2 is YYEKEE in the germline V gene (reference sequence). V was cut by 3 bases and J by 2 bases, with 12 bases left in between. The CDR3 is 15 amino acids. The CDR3 loop reads CASSSEGYGNQPQHF. CDR3 nucleotide sequence: TGTGCCAGCAGCTCCGAGGGGTATGGCAATCAGCCCCAGCATTTT.

At least ten counts were recorded for this clonotype. V usage is TRBV7-3 and J usage is TRBJ1-1, with D tentatively TRBD1 (5 bases). The CDR3 is 13 residues long. Trimming took off 3 bases at V and 7 bases at J, with 12 bases between the two ends. Germline CDR1 SGHTA, CDR2 FQGTGA. The CDR3 nucleotides read TGTGCCAGCAGCTTTCGGGACGGAAGTGAAGCTTTCTTT. The encoded protein is CASSFRDGSEAFF.

This clonotype was detected ten times or more. The chain has TRBV14 and TRBJ2-3, with TRBD2 identical over 10 bases. Germline CDR1 and CDR2: SGHDN and FVKESK. This CDR3 region has 16 residues. J gave up 5 bases and V 3 bases, and 8 bases lay outside the gene matches. CDR3 in DNA: TGTGCCAGCAGCCATCTCCAGCGGGGGGGGGGAGATACGCAGTATTTT. It translates to CASSHLQRGGGDTQYF.

In this sample, this clonotype turned up many times. The gene calls are TRBV4-1 and TRBJ2-1; possibly TRBD1 or TRBD2 for D (5 bases each). Deletions cut 0 bases from V and 9 bases from J, with 24 bases between. The CDR3 extends over 18 amino acids. Germline values: CDR1 MGHRA, CDR2 YSYEKL. CDR3 DNA sequence: TGCGCCAGCAGCCAAGAGATGGGACCCCCTAGTAGGTTCAGTGAGCAGTTCTTC. Its translation is CASSQEMGPPSRFSEQFF.

This clonotype was detected many times. V and J are TRBV18 and TRBJ2-7; no definite D call. CDR3 size: 13 residues. CDR1 and CDR2 from the germline V gene are KGHSH and LQKENI. V was cut by 6 bases and J by 0 bases, with 9 bases left in between. DNA for the CDR3: TGTGCCAGCTCTCAGGCCCACTCCTACGAGCAGTACTTC. The encoded protein is CASSQAHSYEQYF.